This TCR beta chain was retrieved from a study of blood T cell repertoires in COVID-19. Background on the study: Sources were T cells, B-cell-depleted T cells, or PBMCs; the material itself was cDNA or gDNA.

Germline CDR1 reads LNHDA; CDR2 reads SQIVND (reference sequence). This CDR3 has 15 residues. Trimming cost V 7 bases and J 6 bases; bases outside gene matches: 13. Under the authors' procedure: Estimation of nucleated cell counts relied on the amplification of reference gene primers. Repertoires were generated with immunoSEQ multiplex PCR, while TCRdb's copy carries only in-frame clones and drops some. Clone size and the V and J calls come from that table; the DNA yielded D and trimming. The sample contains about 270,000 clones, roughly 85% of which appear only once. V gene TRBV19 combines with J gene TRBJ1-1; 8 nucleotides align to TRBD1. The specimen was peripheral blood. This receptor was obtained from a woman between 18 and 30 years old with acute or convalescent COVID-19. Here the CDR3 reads CASKDRVSARPEAFF. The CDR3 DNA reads TGTGCCAGTAAGGACAGGGTCTCGGCGCGGCCTGAAGCTTTCTTT. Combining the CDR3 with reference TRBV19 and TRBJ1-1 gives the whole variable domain DGGITQSPKYLFRKEGQNVTLSCEQNLNHDAMYWYRQDPGQGLRLIYYSQIVNDFQKGDIAEGYSVSREKKESFPLTVTSAQKNPTAFYLCASKDRVSARPEAFFGQGTRLTVV.